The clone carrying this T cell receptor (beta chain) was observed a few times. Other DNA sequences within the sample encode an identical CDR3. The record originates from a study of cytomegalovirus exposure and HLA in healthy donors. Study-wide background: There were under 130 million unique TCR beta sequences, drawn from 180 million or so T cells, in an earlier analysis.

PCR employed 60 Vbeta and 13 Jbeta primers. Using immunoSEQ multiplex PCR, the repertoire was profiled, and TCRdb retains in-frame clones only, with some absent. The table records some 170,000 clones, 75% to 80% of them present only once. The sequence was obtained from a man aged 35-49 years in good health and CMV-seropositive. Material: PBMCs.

CDR3 protein: CASSPGGLGTEAFF. As DNA, the CDR3 is TGTGCCAGCTCACCAGGCGGACTCGGAACTGAAGCTTTCTTT. V is TRBV18 and J is TRBJ1-1; D unresolved. In germline, CDR1 is KGHSH, CDR2 LQKENI. V dropped 2 bases and J dropped 5 bases, with 12 bases sitting between them. The CDR3 is 14 residues long.